This TCR beta chain was recorded in a study of blood T cell repertoires in COVID-19 (TCRdb year 2020). Regarding the complete study: Collaborator samples came from the United States, Italy and Spain and covered acute and convalescent phases of COVID-19. Samples came from the ongoing ImmuneRACE study (first 160 participants) plus 1,254 subjects from 6 global collaborators. Where HLA class I and class II types were available, the types were taken from metadata supplied by the sample provider, not from assay-based typing. The sample metadata nearly always contained a de-identified subject ID, COVID-19 status, age in years and sex. Deeply sampled blood TCRbeta repertoires from subjects exposed to, actively infected with, or recovered from COVID-19 were included in the dataset. The prospective study material was composed of cDNA or gDNA derived from T cells, B-cell-depleted T cells, or PBMCs. The repertoires were made available in a free public database intended to serve as a resource for research on the immune response to SARS-CoV-2.

TCRbeta CDR3 regions were amplified from genomic DNA by means of the immunoSEQ Assay, a bias-controlled multiplex PCR. The authors' pipeline ran thus. Nucleated cell counts per sample were estimated from amplification of reference gene primers within the assay. To quantify the absolute abundance of each unique TCRbeta CDR3 rearrangement, sequence reads were collapsed and filtered. For each sample, productive Simpson clonality was calculated as the square root of Simpson's diversity index across productive rearrangements. This immuneACCESS table, as held by TCRdb, lists in-frame sequences with V and J called but not all clones. Of the missing ones, under half trace to an unresolved V gene in checked studies; the others have no known cause. The V and J calls and the clone size are those of that table, but D and trimming were determined from the DNA. Within this sample are over 150,000 clones, with roughly four fifths of them counted one time only. In total, the top ten clones hold around 10% of the sample.

Paper-wide results and their limitations: How much clinical and demographic metadata was included differed by source and by participant, and the metadata was provided uncurated.

In this sample, this clone turned up a few times. What this receptor recognizes is not known. The sample holds no much larger clone one base away, and base qualities are not on file. Based on the germline V gene, the CDR1 and CDR2 sequences are SGDLS and YYNGEE. V loses 2 bases, J loses 0 bases, and the germline ends lie 8 bases apart. Taken from cysteine to phenylalanine, the CDR3 has 15 residues. Only the CDR3 portion is preserved as DNA: 45 bases, with reading frame beginning at the first base. In Seattle, one collaborating source enrolled patients while the infection was active and tracked those patients longitudinally over the course of disease. The collaborating institutions used their own protocols to collect whole blood in K2EDTA tubes. For TCRbeta analysis, collaborator samples were shipped as frozen whole blood, as isolated PBMCs, or as DNA extracted from either sample type.

This TCR came from a woman between 55 and 75 years old with COVID-19, enrolled during active disease. Recombination joined TRBV9 with TRBJ2-2; confidence is insufficient to name the D gene. Sequencing input: peripheral blood. This receptor carries the CDR3 CASSVEDTNTGELFF. The nucleotide sequence reads TGTGCCAGCAGCGTTGAGGATACGAACACCGGGGAGCTGTTTTTT.